This T cell receptor (beta chain) is from a study of regulatory T cells in long-lasting Graves disease. In this sample, this clonotype turned up once. According to the study, TCR beta libraries were built with iRepertoire HTBI primers and CDR3-region Arm-PCR. One entry per CDR3 protein results from TCRdb running MiXCR on the multiplex PCR reads. Found here are about 220,000 distinct CDR3 sequences, approximately 18% of them singletons; the top ten hold over 9.5%. Described time point: newly diagnosed GD, antithyroid drugs for less than 3 months. Extracted PBMC RNA gave rise to the TCR library. The germline V gene has CDR1 GTSNPN and CDR2 SVGIG (reference sequence). The CDR3 is 14 residues long. Trimming removed 2 bases from V and 1 base from J; junction bases left unmatched: 4. The same data also contributed to another study, on T cells in Graves' hyperthyroidism and ophthalmopathy. Per that paper: Hyperthyroidism had been newly diagnosed in patients aged 18 to 65, and its duration was under 2 months. The primer set for the first-round RT-PCR of the TCR CDR3 was HTBI. The model forecast ophthalmopathy, anticipating it by a median around 6.4 months before onset.

The chain carries TRBV30 and TRBJ2-7; 8 nucleotides align to TRBD1. The TCR was taken from a woman in her twenties or thirties with Graves disease. Specimen: peripheral blood mononuclear cells (PBMCs), collected at new diagnosis, from a patient treated with antithyroid drugs. The CDR3 coding sequence is TGTGCCTGGAGTCTTCGACAGGGGTCCTACGAGCAGTACTTC. This encodes CAWSLRQGSYEQYF.